The 15 T cell receptor beta chains reported below all come from one sample, sequenced in a study of T cell responses to AZD1222 COVID-19 vaccine. Some clones are missing from TCRdb's copy, which holds only in-frame ones; the method was immunoSEQ multiplex PCR. The sample has 130,000 or so clones, approximately 88% seen once; the top ten hold about 3%. The sample here was peripheral blood, taken on day 0 of AZD1222 vaccination. These receptor sequences come from an adult in good health.

The V call is TRBV15, the J call TRBJ2-5; weak D call: TRBD1 (5 bases). The CDR3 totals 15 residues. Trimming took off 0 bases at V and 5 bases at J, with 13 bases between the two ends. In germline, CDR1 is LNHNV, CDR2 YYDKDF (reference sequence). The CDR3 protein is CATSREAGKLETQYF. Here the CDR3 DNA reads TGTGCCACCAGCAGAGAGGCAGGGAAGCTTGAGACCCAGTACTTC. Filled out from reference TRBV15 and TRBJ2-5, the complete variable domain reads DAMVIQNPRYQVTQFGKPVTLSCSQTLNHNVMYWYQQKSSQAPKLLFHYYDKDFNNEADTPDNFQSRRPNTSFCFLDIRSPGLGDTAMYLCATSREAGKLETQYFGPGTRLLVL.

The chain employs TRBV19 and TRBJ2-1; TRBD2 might be the D (7 bases). Germline CDR1 is LNHDA and CDR2 is SQIVND (reference sequence). With 2 bases removed from V and 4 bases from J, the gap between germline ends came to 18 bases. CDR3 size: 17 residues. As DNA, the CDR3 is TGTGCCAGTAGTATATTGGGGGGGCGACAGATTTACAATGAGCAGTTCTTC. Amino acids: CASSILGGRQIYNEQFF. Variable domain in full (rest from reference TRBV19 and TRBJ2-1): DGGITQSPKYLFRKEGQNVTLSCEQNLNHDAMYWYRQDPGQGLRLIYYSQIVNDFQKGDIAEGYSVSREKKESFPLTVTSAQKNPTAFYLCASSILGGRQIYNEQFFGPGTRLTVL.

The chain employs TRBV19 and TRBJ1-6, with 7 bases that match TRBD1. The germline V gene encodes CDR1 LNHDA and CDR2 SQIVND (reference sequence). After removal of 6 bases from V and 11 bases from J, the junction contained 7 bases not matched to a gene. The CDR3 loop spans 13 amino acids. CDR3 DNA: TGTGCCAGTAGCGTGGGACAGTCGACACCCCTCCACTTT. The encoded protein is CASSVGQSTPLHF.

The rearrangement links TRBV28 to TRBJ1-1; 8 bases are shared with TRBD1. The CDR3 consists of 14 residues. From germline, CDR1 is MDHEN and CDR2 SYDVKM. J lost 5 bases, V lost 3 bases, and 5 bases had no gene match. CDR3 amino acids: CASSFDRGWTEAFF. The CDR3 nucleotides read TGTGCCAGCAGTTTCGACAGGGGTTGGACTGAAGCTTTCTTT.

V is TRBV14 and J is TRBJ2-5; D gene unclear. This CDR3 has 14 residues. Looked up from germline, CDR1 is SGHDN and CDR2 is FVKESK. Trimming took 1 base from V and 5 from J, leaving 11 bases between them. The DNA of the CDR3 is TGTGCCAGCAGCCAAGCGCGCAGATTTGAGACCCAGTACTTC. This gives the protein CASSQARRFETQYF.

The chain uses TRBV6-5 and TRBJ2-1; 13 nucleotides agree with TRBD2. The germline CDR1 and CDR2 sequences are MNHEY and SVGAGI. Trimming removed 6 bases from V and 8 bases from J; junction bases left unmatched: 7. The CDR3 spans 15 residues. CDR3 loop: CASRRLAGGRDEQFF. The DNA of the CDR3 is TGTGCCAGCAGGCGACTAGCGGGAGGCCGGGATGAGCAGTTCTTC.

The chain is built from TRBV4-3 and TRBJ2-1; D possibly corresponds to TRBD1 (5 bases). This CDR3 is built from 13 residues. Germline V gene sequence: CDR1 LGHNA, CDR2 YSLEER. V lost 0 bases and J lost 12, with 12 bases in between. In DNA, the CDR3 is TGCGCCAGCAGCCAAGATAGTAGGGGTAGGCAGTTCTTC. It encodes CASSQDSRGRQFF.

The V call is TRBV28, the J call TRBJ1-2, with 8 bases aligning to TRBD1. The CDR3 is made up of 15 amino acids. V shed 5 bases, J shed 9 bases, and the junction held 14 bases outside the gene matches. Germline V gene lookup returns CDR1 MDHEN and CDR2 SYDVKM. In DNA form, the CDR3 reads TGTGCCAGCAGTCCCTCCTTGGGGACAGGCCGTCGCTACACCTTC. It encodes CASSPSLGTGRRYTF.

This clone was seen at least ten times. This sequence joins TRBV19 and TRBJ2-7; TRBD1 aligns across 12 bases. The CDR3 has 16 amino acids. Germline V gene lookup returns CDR1 LNHDA and CDR2 SQIVND (reference sequence). Trimming at V came to 5 bases and at J to 4 bases, leaving 9 bases not matched to a gene. CDR3: CASSFGTGGVGYEQYF. The CDR3, as DNA: TGTGCCAGTAGTTTCGGGACAGGGGGCGTGGGATACGAGCAGTACTTC.

To note about this clone: The sample has other DNA sequences that encode this CDR3 too. This rearrangement joins TRBV9 to TRBJ2-7; no clear D. The CDR3 length is 11 residues. The germline CDR1 and CDR2 sequences are SGDLS and YYNGEE. The V and J ends lost 2 bases and 4 bases respectively, with 4 bases between them. CDR3 loop: CASSVGYEQYF. For the CDR3, the DNA is TGTGCCAGCAGCGTTGGGTACGAGCAGTACTTC.

The V call is TRBV15, the J call TRBJ1-5; TRBD1 is a possible D gene (5 bases). V lost 1 base and J 6 bases, leaving 13 bases between the germline ends. CDR1 LNHNV and CDR2 YYDKDF come from the germline V gene (reference sequence). The CDR3 is 15 residues long. For the CDR3, the DNA is TGTGCCACCAGCAGAGTGGCGGGGGTAGGTCAGCCCCAGCATTTT. This translates into CATSRVAGVGQPQHF.

A few counts support this clone. CDR3 residues: CASNKHSGANVLTF. The CDR3 region has the DNA TGTGCCAGCAACAAGCACTCTGGGGCCAACGTCCTGACTTTC. The genes are TRBV6-5 and TRBJ2-6, with no clear D. Germline V lookup: CDR1 MNHEY, CDR2 SVGAGI. The CDR3 runs to 14 residues. V lost 7 bases to trimming and J lost 0 bases, with 7 bases between them.

This chain joins TRBV5-8 and TRBJ2-7, with TRBD1 as a possible D gene (6 bases). The CDR3 loop spans 13 amino acids. Trimming removed 4 bases at V and 8 bases at J, with 16 bases between. Germline V lookup: CDR1 SGHTS, CDR2 YDEGEE. The CDR3 bases are TGTGCCAGCAGCCATACAGGGATGGTCAAGCAGTACTTC. Residues: CASSHTGMVKQYF.

The chain recombines TRBV7-2 with TRBJ1-2; 12 bases match TRBD1. Trimming took 3 bases from V and 6 from J; bases not matched to a gene: 11. Per the germline V gene, CDR1 is SGHTA and CDR2 is FQGNSA. The CDR3 sequence is 17 residues long. The CDR3 here is CASSFPTGTGGADGYTF. CDR3 bases: TGTGCCAGCAGCTTCCCGACCGGGACAGGGGGCGCGGATGGCTACACCTTC.

V and J are TRBV27 and TRBJ1-5; a weak D match, TRBD1 (5 bases). Trimming took off 4 bases at V and 9 bases at J, with 13 bases between the two ends. The CDR3 length is 13 residues. Germline loops: CDR1 MNHEY, CDR2 SMNVEV (reference sequence). CDR3 residues: CASSSGATGPQHF. CDR3 sequence (DNA): TGTGCCAGCAGTTCCGGGGCCACGGGGCCCCAGCATTTT.